What follows is one T cell receptor (beta chain) and its context. Its antigen remains unknown. The data derive from a study of T cells in Graves' hyperthyroidism and ophthalmopathy. Study-wide results and caveats: Model predictions of ophthalmopathy came a median approximately 6.2 months before onset.

Trimming left V 0 bases short and J 4 bases short, with 8 bases between. CDR1 and CDR2 from the germline V gene are SGDLS and YYNGEE. The CDR3 length is 13 residues. Researchers amplified the TCR beta CDR3 regions from RNA transcripts. The TCR CDR3 first-round RT-PCR relied on the HTBI primer set. TCRdb recomputed calls from the multiplex PCR reads with MiXCR, one row per CDR3 protein. The data show approximately 400,000 distinct CDR3 sequences, 15% to 19% seen once. This rearrangement joins TRBV9 to TRBJ2-7; D remains ambiguous. Sequencing was performed on blood. This sequence was found in a young woman with Graves' hyperthyroidism. The CDR3 DNA follows: TGTGCCAGCAGCGTAGGGCCGAAATACGAGCAGTACTTC. This encodes CASSVGPKYEQYF.